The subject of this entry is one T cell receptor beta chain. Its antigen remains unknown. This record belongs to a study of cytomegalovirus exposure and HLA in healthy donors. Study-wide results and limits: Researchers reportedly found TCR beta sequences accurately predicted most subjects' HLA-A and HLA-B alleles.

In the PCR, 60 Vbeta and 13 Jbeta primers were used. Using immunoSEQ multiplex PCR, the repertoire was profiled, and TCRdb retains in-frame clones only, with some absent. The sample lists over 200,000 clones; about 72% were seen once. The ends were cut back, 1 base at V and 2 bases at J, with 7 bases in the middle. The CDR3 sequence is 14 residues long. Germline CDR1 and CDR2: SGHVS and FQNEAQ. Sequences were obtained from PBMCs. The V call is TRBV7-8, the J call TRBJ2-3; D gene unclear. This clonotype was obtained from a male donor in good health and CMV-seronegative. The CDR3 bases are TGTGCCAGCAGCTTAGGGGCCCCCACAGATACGCAGTATTTT. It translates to CASSLGAPTDTQYF.